This is a list of T cell receptor beta chains from one sample in a study of shared clonotypes between healthy human individuals. Generated by immunoSEQ multiplex PCR, the TCRdb table keeps only in-frame clones and is missing some. Of some 2.4 million clones in the sample, 93% are singletons; the top ten hold roughly 0.36%. The sample was naive CD4+ T cells from PBMCs. These TCRs come from a man aged 18 to 35 in good health. Some clones in this sample may be carry-over from other donors' samples. CDR3s include the opening cysteine and the closing phenylalanine or tryptophan. Fields, in order: D gene, clone size, V gene, J gene, CDR3 protein, CDR3 DNA. D genes are given only for firm matches. Clone size is given for some rows only: seen once, a few or many times, or a class if the clone is expanded.

d_gene: .; abundance: .; v_gene: TRBV2; j_gene: TRBJ1-3; CDR3aa: CASSAGAASWTTGNTIYF; CDR3nt: TGTGCCAGCAGTGCAGGGGCCGCAAGCTGGACAACCGGAAACACCATATATTTT
d_gene: .; abundance: .; v_gene: TRBV2; j_gene: TRBJ1-5; CDR3aa: CASREGTNQPQHF; CDR3nt: TGTGCCAGCAGGGAAGGAACTAATCAGCCCCAGCATTTT
d_gene: .; abundance: few; v_gene: TRBV2; j_gene: TRBJ2-2; CDR3aa: CASSEASGDGELFF; CDR3nt: TGTGCCAGCAGTGAGGCAAGCGGTGACGGGGAGCTGTTTTTT
d_gene: TRBD1; abundance: once; v_gene: TRBV18; j_gene: TRBJ2-5; CDR3aa: CASSQGTAQETQYF; CDR3nt: TGTGCCAGCTCCCAAGGGACAGCACAAGAGACCCAGTACTTC
d_gene: .; abundance: .; v_gene: TRBV19; j_gene: TRBJ1-2; CDR3aa: CASTWDGQGSYTF; CDR3nt: TGTGCCAGTACCTGGGACGGGCAGGGTAGCTACACCTTC
d_gene: .; abundance: few; v_gene: TRBV5-4; j_gene: TRBJ2-1; CDR3aa: CASSLAGDPYNEQFF; CDR3nt: TGTGCCAGCAGCTTGGCCGGGGACCCCTACAATGAGCAGTTCTTC
d_gene: .; abundance: .; v_gene: TRBV19; j_gene: TRBJ2-1; CDR3aa: CASTQRHRTVTLPYNEQFF; CDR3nt: TGTGCCAGTACCCAAAGGCATCGGACTGTGACTTTGCCCTACAATGAGCAGTTCTTC
d_gene: TRBD2; abundance: .; v_gene: TRBV4-1; j_gene: TRBJ2-1; CDR3aa: CASSQDLGGGGSYNEQFF; CDR3nt: TGCGCCAGCAGCCAAGATTTAGGCGGGGGGGGATCCTACAATGAGCAGTTCTTC
d_gene: .; abundance: .; v_gene: TRBV28; j_gene: TRBJ1-1; CDR3aa: CASSSMNTEAFF; CDR3nt: TGTGCCAGCAGCTCCATGAACACTGAAGCTTTCTTT
d_gene: .; abundance: .; v_gene: TRBV7-3; j_gene: TRBJ2-3; CDR3aa: CASSPRGGTDTQYF; CDR3nt: TGTGCCAGCAGCCCAAGGGGGGGCACAGATACGCAGTATTTT
d_gene: .; abundance: .; v_gene: TRBV4-1; j_gene: TRBJ2-1; CDR3aa: CASSLGTGVGYYNEQFF; CDR3nt: TGCGCCAGCAGCCTTGGGACTGGGGTCGGTTACTACAATGAGCAGTTCTTC
d_gene: TRBD2; abundance: .; v_gene: TRBV5-1; j_gene: TRBJ2-3; CDR3aa: CASRVAGYTDTQYF; CDR3nt: TGCGCCAGCAGAGTAGCGGGATACACAGATACGCAGTATTTT
d_gene: .; abundance: .; v_gene: TRBV11-2; j_gene: TRBJ2-2; CDR3aa: CASSPTRAGELFF; CDR3nt: TGTGCCAGCAGTCCAACTAGAGCCGGGGAGCTGTTTTTT
d_gene: .; abundance: .; v_gene: TRBV6-1; j_gene: TRBJ2-7; CDR3aa: CASRYRTTYEQYF; CDR3nt: TGTGCCAGCAGATACAGGACCACCTACGAGCAGTACTTC
d_gene: .; abundance: .; v_gene: TRBV10-2; j_gene: TRBJ1-4; CDR3aa: CASSADTRLHPNEKLFF; CDR3nt: TGCGCCAGCAGTGCAGACACTCGTCTCCACCCTAATGAAAAACTGTTTTTT
d_gene: .; abundance: .; v_gene: TRBV5-1; j_gene: TRBJ1-5; CDR3aa: CASSTGPGGYQPQHF; CDR3nt: TGCGCCAGCAGCACCGGACCCGGCGGGTATCAGCCCCAGCATTTT
d_gene: TRBD1; abundance: .; v_gene: TRBV27; j_gene: TRBJ2-7; CDR3aa: CASSSPGQGSYEQYF; CDR3nt: TGTGCCAGCAGTTCCCCGGGACAGGGCTCCTACGAGCAGTACTTC
d_gene: .; abundance: .; v_gene: TRBV5-4; j_gene: TRBJ1-2; CDR3aa: CASTREGAHYGYTF; CDR3nt: TGTGCCAGCACCCGGGAAGGGGCACACTATGGCTACACCTTC
d_gene: .; abundance: .; v_gene: TRBV11-1; j_gene: TRBJ2-7; CDR3aa: CASSWTVNYEQYF; CDR3nt: TGTGCCAGCAGCTGGACAGTAAACTACGAGCAGTACTTC
d_gene: .; abundance: .; v_gene: TRBV5-5; j_gene: TRBJ1-1; CDR3aa: CASSFFQGSTNLNTEAFF; CDR3nt: TGTGCCAGCAGCTTTTTCCAGGGCTCCACTAACCTGAACACTGAAGCTTTCTTT
d_gene: .; abundance: once; v_gene: TRBV28; j_gene: TRBJ1-2; CDR3aa: CASSAPKIGGLGYTF; CDR3nt: TGTGCCAGCAGTGCCCCTAAGATTGGGGGGCTTGGCTACACCTTC
d_gene: TRBD1; abundance: .; v_gene: TRBV25-1; j_gene: TRBJ2-3; CDR3aa: CASRGQGASTDTQYF; CDR3nt: TGTGCCAGCAGGGGTCAGGGGGCGAGCACAGATACGCAGTATTTT
d_gene: TRBD1; abundance: once; v_gene: TRBV30; j_gene: TRBJ2-5; CDR3aa: CAWDRAQETQYF; CDR3nt: TGTGCCTGGGACAGGGCGCAAGAGACCCAGTACTTC
d_gene: .; abundance: .; v_gene: TRBV6-5; j_gene: TRBJ2-2; CDR3aa: CASTNRENTGELFF; CDR3nt: TGTGCCAGCACAAATCGGGAGAACACCGGGGAGCTGTTTTTT
d_gene: .; abundance: .; v_gene: TRBV2; j_gene: TRBJ2-3; CDR3aa: CASSEGNTQYF; CDR3nt: TGTGCCAGCAGTGAAGGTAATACGCAGTATTTT
d_gene: TRBD1; abundance: .; v_gene: TRBV28; j_gene: TRBJ1-1; CDR3aa: CASRLDRGRSMNTEAFF; CDR3nt: TGTGCCAGCAGACTTGACAGGGGGCGGTCCATGAACACTGAAGCTTTCTTT
d_gene: TRBD1; abundance: .; v_gene: TRBV15; j_gene: TRBJ2-7; CDR3aa: CATSRDDGTANYEQYF; CDR3nt: TGTGCCACCAGCAGAGATGACGGGACAGCCAACTACGAGCAGTACTTC
d_gene: .; abundance: once; v_gene: TRBV28; j_gene: TRBJ2-3; CDR3aa: CASSVGGTLDTQYF; CDR3nt: TGTGCCAGCAGTGTCGGGGGAACCCTAGATACGCAGTATTTT
d_gene: TRBD1; abundance: .; v_gene: TRBV19; j_gene: TRBJ2-5; CDR3aa: CASRDRAKETQYF; CDR3nt: TGTGCCAGTAGGGACAGGGCCAAAGAGACCCAGTACTTC
d_gene: TRBD1; abundance: .; v_gene: TRBV5-1; j_gene: TRBJ1-3; CDR3aa: CASSLGDRGPGNTIYF; CDR3nt: TGCGCCAGCAGCTTGGGCGACAGGGGTCCAGGAAACACCATATATTTT
d_gene: .; abundance: .; v_gene: TRBV5-4; j_gene: TRBJ2-7; CDR3aa: CASSSGFRGPGHEQYF; CDR3nt: TGTGCCAGCAGCTCCGGGTTTAGGGGCCCGGGACACGAGCAGTACTTC
d_gene: .; abundance: .; v_gene: TRBV10-3; j_gene: TRBJ1-2; CDR3aa: CATARGGLSEGYTF; CDR3nt: TGTGCCACCGCCCGGGGCGGACTTTCGGAGGGCTACACCTTC
d_gene: .; abundance: .; v_gene: TRBV7-2; j_gene: TRBJ2-4; CDR3aa: CASSPLIGGLNIQYF; CDR3nt: TGTGCCAGCAGCCCCCTTATAGGGGGTTTAAACATTCAGTACTTC
d_gene: .; abundance: .; v_gene: TRBV28; j_gene: TRBJ2-3; CDR3aa: CASSRDSTDTQYF; CDR3nt: TGTGCCAGCAGTAGGGATAGCACAGATACGCAGTATTTT
d_gene: .; abundance: .; v_gene: TRBV7-8; j_gene: TRBJ2-5; CDR3aa: CASRVGRETQYF; CDR3nt: TGTGCCAGCAGGGTGGGGAGAGAGACCCAGTACTTC
d_gene: .; abundance: .; v_gene: TRBV6-4; j_gene: TRBJ2-3; CDR3aa: CASSPAHNAPSTQYF; CDR3nt: TGTGCCAGCAGCCCGGCCCATAACGCTCCAAGTACGCAGTATTTT
d_gene: .; abundance: once; v_gene: TRBV19; j_gene: TRBJ1-5; CDR3aa: CASSIVGRYSNQPQHF; CDR3nt: TGTGCCAGTAGTATAGTTGGTCGATATAGCAATCAGCCCCAGCATTTT
d_gene: .; abundance: .; v_gene: TRBV5-1; j_gene: TRBJ2-5; CDR3aa: CASSLRQGETQYF; CDR3nt: TGCGCCAGCAGCTTGAGGCAGGGGGAGACCCAGTACTTC
d_gene: .; abundance: .; v_gene: TRBV6-6; j_gene: TRBJ2-7; CDR3aa: CASSYSTVQGYEQYF; CDR3nt: TGTGCCAGCAGTTACTCCACGGTCCAGGGCTACGAGCAGTACTTC
d_gene: TRBD1; abundance: .; v_gene: TRBV5-1; j_gene: TRBJ1-4; CDR3aa: CASSLDRGQEKLFF; CDR3nt: TGCGCCAGCAGCCTCGACAGGGGGCAGGAAAAACTGTTTTTT
d_gene: .; abundance: .; v_gene: TRBV11-2; j_gene: TRBJ2-6; CDR3aa: CASTLGPLSGANVLTF; CDR3nt: TGTGCCAGCACCTTAGGGCCTCTCTCTGGGGCCAACGTCCTGACTTTC
d_gene: TRBD2; abundance: once; v_gene: TRBV11-3; j_gene: TRBJ2-5; CDR3aa: CASSSGTSGTETQYF; CDR3nt: TGTGCCAGCAGCTCCGGGACTAGCGGGACCGAGACCCAGTACTTC
d_gene: .; abundance: .; v_gene: TRBV5-8; j_gene: TRBJ1-5; CDR3aa: CASSLGLYQPQHF; CDR3nt: TGTGCCAGCAGCTTGGGACTCTATCAGCCCCAGCATTTT
d_gene: .; abundance: .; v_gene: TRBV5-1; j_gene: TRBJ2-7; CDR3aa: CASSLGGGNSYEQYF; CDR3nt: TGCGCCAGCAGCTTGGGTGGCGGTAATTCCTACGAGCAGTACTTC
d_gene: .; abundance: .; v_gene: TRBV20-1; j_gene: TRBJ1-1; CDR3aa: CSARPDRKAFF; CDR3nt: TGCAGTGCTAGACCGGACCGAAAAGCTTTCTTT
d_gene: .; abundance: .; v_gene: TRBV5-1; j_gene: TRBJ1-4; CDR3aa: CASSLRQALDEKLFF; CDR3nt: TGCGCCAGCAGCTTGCGGCAGGCTCTGGATGAAAAACTGTTTTTT
d_gene: .; abundance: .; v_gene: TRBV5-1; j_gene: TRBJ2-6; CDR3aa: CASSLEPGSGANVLTF; CDR3nt: TGCGCCAGCAGCTTGGAACCGGGCTCTGGGGCCAACGTCCTGACTTTC
d_gene: TRBD1; abundance: .; v_gene: TRBV9; j_gene: TRBJ1-1; CDR3aa: CASSSGQANTEAFF; CDR3nt: TGTGCCAGCAGCTCTGGACAGGCGAACACTGAAGCTTTCTTT
d_gene: TRBD2; abundance: .; v_gene: TRBV7-9; j_gene: TRBJ2-7; CDR3aa: CASSSLAGLADSYEQYF; CDR3nt: TGTGCCAGCAGCTCCCTTGCAGGGCTAGCGGACTCCTACGAGCAGTACTTC
d_gene: .; abundance: .; v_gene: TRBV6-6; j_gene: TRBJ1-5; CDR3aa: CASSYGQGHQPQHF; CDR3nt: TGTGCCAGCAGTTACGGGCAGGGTCATCAGCCCCAGCATTTT
d_gene: TRBD2; abundance: .; v_gene: TRBV5-5; j_gene: TRBJ2-2; CDR3aa: CASSPGASGNTGELFF; CDR3nt: TGTGCCAGCAGCCCCGGTGCTAGCGGCAACACCGGGGAGCTGTTTTTT
d_gene: .; abundance: .; v_gene: TRBV2; j_gene: TRBJ2-7; CDR3aa: CASSEWGRSSYEQYF; CDR3nt: TGTGCCAGCAGTGAATGGGGGCGCAGCTCCTACGAGCAGTACTTC
d_gene: .; abundance: .; v_gene: TRBV5-1; j_gene: TRBJ1-2; CDR3aa: CASKLASVTNYGYTF; CDR3nt: TGCGCCAGCAAATTGGCTTCAGTAACTAACTATGGCTACACCTTC
d_gene: .; abundance: .; v_gene: TRBV2; j_gene: TRBJ2-1; CDR3aa: CASSATGRNEQFF; CDR3nt: TGTGCCAGCAGCGCGACTGGTAGAAATGAGCAGTTCTTC
d_gene: .; abundance: .; v_gene: TRBV19; j_gene: TRBJ1-5; CDR3aa: CASRAAGSNQPQHF; CDR3nt: TGTGCCAGTAGGGCGGCGGGAAGCAATCAGCCCCAGCATTTT